The T cell receptor beta chain described here comes from a study of shared clonotypes between healthy human individuals. Study-level background: A donor's plate count was three for CD4 naive and three for CD4 memory; CD8 naive had two and CD8 memory one.

As defined, naive CD8 cells were CD45RO-negative and positively selected for CCR7, with terminally differentiated effector memory CD45RA+ cells excluded. The CDR3 totals 14 residues. V lost 5 bases to trimming and J lost 2 bases, with 13 bases between them. CDR1 and CDR2 from the germline V gene are SEHNR and FQNEAQ (reference sequence). Profiling relied on immunoSEQ multiplex PCR, and the TCRdb table lists in-frame clones only, not all of them. The sample shows about 820,000 clones, 85% to 95% of them seen only once. The receptor's source is a man aged 25 to 45 in good health. The chain carries TRBV7-9 and TRBJ2-7; D is unclear. The sequencing input was naive CD8+ T cells sorted from blood. The CDR3 protein is CASSRGGRAYEQYF. The CDR3 DNA is TGTGCCAGCAGCCGAGGTGGGCGTGCCTACGAGCAGTACTTC. The full variable domain, rest sourced from reference TRBV7-9 and TRBJ2-7, is DTGVSQNPRHKITKRGQNVTFRCDPISEHNRLYWYRQTLGQGPEFLTYFQNEAQLEKSRLLSDRFSAERPKGSFSTLEIQRTEQGDSAMYLCASSRGGRAYEQYFGPGTRLTVT.